These T cell receptor beta chains were read from a single sample in a study of PD-L1 blockade in urothelial cancer. Data came from immunoSEQ multiplex PCR; TCRdb stores just in-frame clones and leaves some out. The sample lists tens of thousands of clones, roughly 84% seen once, with 1.5% to 2% in the top ten. The material sequenced was PBMCs, taken around atezolizumab (anti-PD-L1) treatment. These receptors all stem from a man aged 65 to 85 with urothelial cancer. The CDR3 runs from the conserved cysteine through the conserved F or W. D genes are given only for firm matches. For some rows the clone size is stated as once, few or many, or as a class when expanded; others skip it.

CDR3 protein	CDR3 DNA	clone size	V gene	J gene	D gene
CASSLTGQSSYNEQFF	TGTGCCAGCAGCTTAACGGGACAGAGCTCCTACAATGAGCAGTTCTTC	NA	TRBV7-8	TRBJ2-1	TRBD1
CASSPWDSGNEQFF	TGTGCCAGCAGCCCGTGGGACAGTGGCAATGAGCAGTTCTTC	NA	TRBV5-4	TRBJ2-1	TRBD1
CASSNKQALRANVLTF	TGTGCCAGCAGCAACAAACAGGCCCTGAGGGCCAACGTCCTGACTTTC	NA	TRBV11-2	TRBJ2-6	NA
CASSQNFGEQYF	TGCGCCAGCAGCCAAAACTTCGGGGAGCAGTACTTC	NA	TRBV4-1	TRBJ2-7	NA
CASSLDSTGETQYF	TGTGCCAGCAGCTTGGACTCCACAGGAGAGACCCAGTACTTC	NA	TRBV5-4	TRBJ2-5	NA
CASSRGQSAYNEQFF	TGTGCCAGCAGTCGAGGACAGTCAGCCTACAATGAGCAGTTCTTC	NA	TRBV27	TRBJ2-1	NA
CASSKGGNSNQPQHF	TGTGCCAGCAGCAAGGGAGGGAATAGCAATCAGCCCCAGCATTTT	NA	TRBV5-4	TRBJ1-5	NA
CASSLGAGKYNEQFF	TGCGCCAGCAGCTTGGGAGCGGGTAAATACAATGAGCAGTTCTTC	NA	TRBV5-1	TRBJ2-1	NA
CASSFSAGIAKNIQYF	TGTGCCAGCAGCTTTTCGGCAGGAATAGCCAAAAACATTCAGTACTTC	NA	TRBV5-6	TRBJ2-4	NA
CASSAGGGRGGEQYF	TGCGCCAGCAGCGCAGGGGGCGGTCGGGGAGGGGAGCAGTACTTC	NA	TRBV5-1	TRBJ2-7	NA
CASSGGQPQETQYF	TGTGCCAGCAGTGGTGGACAGCCACAAGAGACCCAGTACTTC	NA	TRBV25-1	TRBJ2-5	NA
CASGLVHSGTSDTGELFF	TGTGCTAGTGGTTTGGTACATTCCGGGACTAGCGACACCGGGGAGCTGTTTTTT	NA	TRBV12-5	TRBJ2-2	TRBD2
CASSQQPGYEQYF	TGTGCCAGCTCACAACAGCCGGGGTACGAGCAGTACTTC	NA	TRBV18	TRBJ2-7	NA
CASSLTGVGTDTQYF	TGTGCCAGCAGTTTAACGGGAGTGGGCACAGATACGCAGTATTTT	NA	TRBV27	TRBJ2-3	NA
CASSRGDLPNTEAFF	TGTGCCAGCAGTCGGGGGGATTTACCGAACACTGAAGCTTTCTTT	few	TRBV28	TRBJ1-1	NA
CASSATPGQHSANYGYTF	TGTGCCAGCAGTGCCACTCCGGGACAGCATTCGGCTAACTATGGCTACACCTTC	once	TRBV25-1	TRBJ1-2	TRBD1
CASSYQSGDGNTIYF	TGTGCCAGCAGTTACCAGTCAGGGGATGGAAACACCATATATTTT	NA	TRBV6-5	TRBJ1-3	NA
CASRRTGTNEKLFF	TGTGCCAGCAGGAGGACAGGGACTAATGAAAAACTGTTTTTT	NA	TRBV2	TRBJ1-4	TRBD1
CASSQDSQTIHTEAFF	TGTGCCAGCAGCCAAGACTCACAGACTATTCACACTGAAGCTTTCTTT	NA	TRBV4-2	TRBJ1-1	NA
CASSSPGDPSTDTQYF	TGTGCCAGCAGCTCCCCAGGGGACCCTAGCACAGATACGCAGTATTTT	NA	TRBV7-3	TRBJ2-3	NA
CASSSIQAGANEKLFF	TGTGCCAGTAGTTCGATCCAGGCGGGAGCAAATGAAAAACTGTTTTTT	NA	TRBV19	TRBJ1-4	NA
CAWSLAGRSDTQYF	TGTGCCTGGAGCCTAGCGGGCCGCTCAGATACGCAGTATTTT	NA	TRBV30	TRBJ2-3	TRBD2
CASSNDRGGAEKLFF	TGTGCCAGCAGTAATGACAGGGGAGGTGCGGAAAAACTGTTTTTT	NA	TRBV13	TRBJ1-4	TRBD1
CASSHASGRGDGNEQFF	TGCGCCAGCAGCCACGCGAGCGGGAGAGGGGATGGCAATGAGCAGTTCTTC	NA	TRBV4-1	TRBJ2-1	TRBD2
CASSVTGANYGYTF	TGTGCCAGTAGTGTTACAGGGGCTAACTATGGCTACACCTTC	NA	TRBV19	TRBJ1-2	TRBD1
CASSLGQTMNTEAFF	TGTGCCAGCAGCCTAGGACAGACCATGAACACTGAAGCTTTCTTT	NA	TRBV7-2	TRBJ1-1	NA
CASSLGQVYEQYF	TGTGCCAGCAGCTTGGGACAGGTCTACGAGCAGTACTTC	NA	TRBV7-2	TRBJ2-7	TRBD1
CASSPAGGRSYEQYF	TGTGCCAGCTCACCGGCAGGGGGGCGATCCTACGAGCAGTACTTC	NA	TRBV18	TRBJ2-7	NA
CASSPSAGGGYNEQFF	TGTGCCAGCTCACCCAGTGCGGGAGGTGGTTACAATGAGCAGTTCTTC	NA	TRBV18	TRBJ2-1	TRBD2
CASSQDISGNTIYF	TGCGCCAGCAGCCAAGATATCTCTGGAAACACCATATATTTT	NA	TRBV4-3	TRBJ1-3	NA
CASSLRGQGSHEQYF	TGCGCCAGCAGCTTGCGGGGACAGGGTAGTCACGAGCAGTACTTC	NA	TRBV5-1	TRBJ2-7	TRBD1
CASRITSGNYEQYF	TGTGCCAGCCGTATTACTAGCGGGAACTACGAGCAGTACTTC	few	TRBV6-6	TRBJ2-7	TRBD2
CASSARGQGASGANVLTF	TGTGCCAGCAGTGCCCGTGGACAGGGGGCTTCTGGGGCCAACGTCCTGACTTTC	NA	TRBV6-1	TRBJ2-6	TRBD1
CAAAEGANYEQYF	TGTGCCGCGGCCGAAGGGGCTAACTACGAGCAGTACTTC	NA	TRBV10-3	TRBJ2-7	NA
CASSSSGRTYEQYF	TGTGCCAGCAGCTCTAGCGGGAGAACCTACGAGCAGTACTTC	NA	TRBV7-6	TRBJ2-7	TRBD2
CASRRDSAWEQYF	TGTGCCAGCAGGCGGGACTCCGCGTGGGAGCAGTACTTC	NA	TRBV6-1	TRBJ2-7	NA
CSVGGGIYNEQFF	TGCAGCGTTGGGGGGGGGATTTACAATGAGCAGTTCTTC	NA	TRBV29-1	TRBJ2-1	TRBD2
CARSPSDEQYF	TGTGCCAGAAGCCCCAGCGACGAGCAGTACTTC	NA	TRBV5-3	TRBJ2-7	NA
CASSSFAYEQYF	TGTGCCAGCAGCTCCTTCGCGTACGAGCAGTACTTC	NA	TRBV7-9	TRBJ2-7	NA
CASGGDSSYEQYF	TGTGCCAGCGGCGGGGACTCCTCCTACGAGCAGTACTTC	NA	TRBV2	TRBJ2-7	NA
CASIDPPTQRQYF	TGTGCCAGCATTGACCCGCCCACACAACGACAGTACTTC	NA	TRBV6-1	TRBJ2-7	NA
CASSATDFYTNQPQHF	TGTGCCAGCAGTGCTACCGACTTCTATACTAATCAGCCCCAGCATTTT	NA	TRBV2	TRBJ1-5	NA
CASSLSLTGENTEAFF	TGTGCCAGCAGTTTATCCTTGACAGGGGAGAACACTGAAGCTTTCTTT	NA	TRBV27	TRBJ1-1	TRBD1
CASSLDAGAYNEQFF	TGTGCCAGCAGCTTAGATGCGGGAGCCTACAATGAGCAGTTCTTC	NA	TRBV11-3	TRBJ2-1	TRBD2
CASSDDREGEPQHF	TGTGCCAGCAGCGACGACAGGGAAGGGGAGCCCCAGCATTTT	NA	TRBV2	TRBJ1-5	TRBD1
CASSFLPDNPYEQYF	TGTGCCAGCAGCTTTCTACCGGACAACCCCTACGAGCAGTACTTC	NA	TRBV5-4	TRBJ2-7	NA
CSVGPSSNMNTEAFF	TGCAGCGTTGGCCCGTCCTCTAATATGAACACTGAAGCTTTCTTT	NA	TRBV29-1	TRBJ1-1	NA
CATSRESTGSYGYTF	TGTGCCACCAGCAGAGAGAGCACGGGAAGTTATGGCTACACCTTC	NA	TRBV15	TRBJ1-2	NA
CASSQMNNYGYTF	TGTGCCAGCAGTCAGATGAATAACTATGGCTACACCTTC	NA	TRBV28	TRBJ1-2	NA
CASSQDGGGNSGELFF	TGTGCCAGCAGCCAAGATGGCGGGGGAAATTCCGGGGAGCTGTTTTTT	NA	TRBV4-2	TRBJ2-2	TRBD2